The clone carrying this T cell receptor (beta chain) was observed at least ten times. Its antigen is as yet unknown. Unmatched junction bases numbered 10, after V lost 1 base and J lost 10 bases. Per the germline V gene, CDR1 is LGHNA and CDR2 is YSLEER. CDR3 size: 15 residues. The data stem from a study of regulatory T cells in long-lasting Graves disease. Study-level information: For under 3 months, newly diagnosed Graves' patients had been taking antithyroid drugs. Study observations and caveats: The analysis examined peripheral blood only and excluded thyroid tissue. Results may be inaccurate due to the small sample size.

Building the TCR beta libraries relied on iRepertoire HTBI primers, and CDR3 regions underwent Arm-PCR. TCRdb ran MiXCR on the multiplex PCR reads and lists one entry per CDR3 protein. The table records hundreds of thousands of distinct CDR3 sequences, about 16% of them present only once. As for time point: newly diagnosed GD, antithyroid drugs for less than 3 months. PBMCs provided the RNA from which the TCR library was made. The specimen was peripheral blood mononuclear cells (PBMCs), collected at new diagnosis, from a patient treated with antithyroid drugs. J is TRBJ2-1 and V is TRBV4-3, with 7 bases aligning to TRBD2. The receptor was isolated from a female donor with Graves disease. CDR3 nucleotide sequence: TGCGCCAGCAGCCAAGGACGGGGGAGGGCAATCGAGCAGTTCTTC. It specifies CASSQGRGRAIEQFF.